Shown below are 10 T cell receptor beta chains from a single sample sequenced in a study of T cells in localized non-small cell lung cancer. The table came from immunoSEQ multiplex PCR; TCRdb's copy has only in-frame clones and leaves some out. Of nearly 15,000 clones detected, approximately 85% appear once; the ten largest clones hold approximately 3.9%. The starting material was peripheral blood, obtained before any cancer treatment. The receptors originated from a woman aged 35-75 years with stage I lung adenocarcinoma.

The V gene is TRBV30, the J gene TRBJ2-5; D is uncertain. The ends were cut back, 0 bases at V and 2 bases at J, with 10 bases in the middle. The CDR3 runs to 14 residues. Germline lookup yields CDR1 GTSNPN and CDR2 SVGIG (reference sequence). The CDR3 spells CAWSVIRLQETQYF. CDR3 bases: TGTGCCTGGAGTGTAATCAGACTTCAAGAGACCCAGTACTTC.

The J gene is TRBJ1-2, the V gene TRBV5-6, with D unclear. This CDR3 contains 12 residues. The V end lost 0 bases, the J end lost 7 bases, and 7 bases lay between the germline ends. Germline loops: CDR1 SGHDT, CDR2 YYEEEE. DNA of the CDR3: TGTGCCAGCAGCTTGGGCGGGGTTGGCTACACCTTC. This translates into CASSLGGVGYTF.

This clone was counted once. V and J are TRBV7-2 and TRBJ2-2; 7 bases fit TRBD1. The J segment lost 0 bases and the V segment lost 3 bases, leaving 1 base of the junction unmatched. Germline V gene lookup returns CDR1 SGHTA and CDR2 FQGNSA. This CDR3 comprises 15 residues. As DNA, the CDR3 is TGTGCCAGCAGCTTGGGGACAGCGAACACCGGGGAGCTGTTTTTT. It yields the protein CASSLGTANTGELFF.

This chain uses TRBV30 with TRBJ1-6; 7 nucleotides align to TRBD1. This CDR3 spans 13 amino acids. Germline V gene lookup returns CDR1 GTSNPN and CDR2 SVGIG (reference sequence). With V trimmed by 1 base and J by 10 bases, 4 bases remained unmatched. CDR3 DNA: TGTGCCTGGAGTGCGCAGGGGGGCTCACCCCTCCACTTT. The encoded protein is CAWSAQGGSPLHF. Drawing the rest from reference TRBV30 and TRBJ1-6, the complete variable domain is SQTIHQWPATLVQPVGSPLSLECTVEGTSNPNLYWYRQAAGRGLQLLFYSVGIGQISSEVPQNLSASRPQDRQFILSSKKLLLSDSGFYLCAWSAQGGSPLHFGNGTRLTVT.

Only one count was recorded for this clone. CDR3 in amino acids: CSVEEGVDYGYTF. CDR3 coding DNA: TGCAGCGTTGAAGAGGGGGTGGACTATGGCTACACCTTC. V is TRBV29-1 and J is TRBJ1-2; tentative D call: TRBD1 (5 bases). CDR3 size: 13 residues. With 0 bases removed from V and 3 bases from J, the gap between germline ends came to 8 bases. Germline CDR1 reads SQVTM; CDR2 reads ANQGSEA.

This clone showed up just a few times. CDR3 DNA: TGCGCCAGCAGTGAGTCGCAAGGGTATCGAAACACCATATATTTT. Residues: CASSESQGYRNTIYF. The gene calls are TRBV10-2 and TRBJ1-3; D remains ambiguous. With 0 bases removed from V and 5 bases from J, the gap between germline ends came to 11 bases. The V gene's germline CDR1 is WSHSY and CDR2 SAAADI. The CDR3 loop spans 15 amino acids.

This clone is a singleton in its sample. The chain couples TRBV4-3 to TRBJ1-2, with D unclear. Germline CDR1 reads LGHNA; CDR2 reads YSLEER. Trimming took off 4 bases at V and 4 bases at J, with 16 bases between the two ends. This CDR3 has 15 amino acids. The CDR3 region has the DNA TGCGCCAGCAGCCCCCGTGTAGGCAACGCCTATGGCTACACCTTC. Residues: CASSPRVGNAYGYTF.

This clone has just a few counts. This chain uses TRBV18 with TRBJ2-2; D possibly corresponds to TRBD1 (5 bases). The CDR3 is 15 residues long. Deletions cut 2 bases from V and 0 bases from J, with 7 bases between. CDR1 and CDR2 (germline): KGHSH, LQKENI. CDR3 coding DNA: TGTGCCAGCTCACCATCACAGGCGAACACCGGGGAGCTGTTTTTT. Translation gives CASSPSQANTGELFF. The whole variable domain, filled in from reference TRBV18 and TRBJ2-2, reads NAGVMQNPRHLVRRRGQEARLRCSPMKGHSHVYWYRQLPEEGLKFMVYLQKENIIDESGMPKERFSAEFPKEGPSILRIQQVVRGDSAAYFCASSPSQANTGELFFGEGSRLTVL.

The chain has TRBV12-2 and TRBJ1-2; the table names TRBD1, a call not compared with the DNA. TRBV12-2 is recorded as a pseudogene. The CDR3 extends over 14 amino acids. This CDR3 reads CASRPTDRNYGYTF. Here the CDR3 DNA reads TGTGCAAGTCGCCCCACGGACAGAAATTATGGCTACACCTTC.

The V call is TRBV7-2, the J call TRBJ2-1; D remains unclear. The germline gives CDR1 SGHTA, CDR2 FQGNSA. The CDR3 has 13 residues. V gave up 2 bases and J gave up 7 bases, with 9 bases separating them. CDR3 sequence reads: CASSLNWRNEQFF. Here the CDR3 DNA reads TGTGCCAGCAGCTTAAATTGGAGAAATGAGCAGTTCTTC.